The text below deals with one T cell receptor beta chain. The sample originates from a study of graft-versus-host responses after intestinal transplantation. Trimming cost V 4 bases and J 2 bases; bases outside gene matches: 9. The CDR3 is 16 amino acids. CDR1 and CDR2 (germline): KGHSH, LQKENI. Clones were read by immunoSEQ multiplex PCR, and TCRdb kept only the in-frame ones, dropping some. The sample lists about 2,500 clones, about 26% occurring once. The study plated about 200,000 CFSE-labeled responders with about 200,000 irradiated, violet-dye-labeled stimulators. After the reaction, proliferating CFSE-low CD3+CD4+ and CD3+CD8+ responders were sorted.

The sequences come from alloreactive CD4+ T cells from a mixed lymphocyte reaction culture, collected before transplantation. Subset given: CFSE-low proliferating T cells sorted from approximately 6-day pre-transplant mixed lymphocyte reaction (GvH or HvG direction). The source of this sequence is a human patient who was an organ donor for intestinal transplantation. The V gene is TRBV18, the J gene TRBJ2-3; 7 bases are a match to TRBD2. The CDR3 is CASSQVAGIITDTQYF. CDR3 DNA: TGTGCCAGCTCACAGGTAGCGGGCATAATCACAGATACGCAGTATTTT.